This T cell receptor (beta chain) is from a study of cytomegalovirus exposure and HLA in healthy donors. Study-wide findings and caveats: Most TCR sequences were seen very rarely across donors, but some public TCRs occurred in many. Cytomegalovirus association was assigned to around 150 TCR beta chains.

Sequencing was performed with immunoSEQ multiplex PCR; in TCRdb, only in-frame clones are kept and a portion is missing. The table has about 130,000 clones, approximately 89% seen once. Worth noting for this clone: Its antigen remains unknown.

Between the trimmed V and J ends, which lost 4 bases and 3 bases, there was a span of 16 bases. The CDR3 totals 15 residues. CDR1 and CDR2 from the germline V gene are MNHEY and SMNVEV (reference sequence). The sample comprised PBMCs. The J gene is TRBJ2-7, the V gene TRBV27; D call uncertain. The sequence was obtained from a woman under 30 in good health and CMV-seropositive. CDR3 in amino acids: CASSSLGPRVYEQYF. The CDR3 coding sequence is TGTGCCAGCAGTTCTTTAGGCCCTCGGGTCTACGAGCAGTACTTC.